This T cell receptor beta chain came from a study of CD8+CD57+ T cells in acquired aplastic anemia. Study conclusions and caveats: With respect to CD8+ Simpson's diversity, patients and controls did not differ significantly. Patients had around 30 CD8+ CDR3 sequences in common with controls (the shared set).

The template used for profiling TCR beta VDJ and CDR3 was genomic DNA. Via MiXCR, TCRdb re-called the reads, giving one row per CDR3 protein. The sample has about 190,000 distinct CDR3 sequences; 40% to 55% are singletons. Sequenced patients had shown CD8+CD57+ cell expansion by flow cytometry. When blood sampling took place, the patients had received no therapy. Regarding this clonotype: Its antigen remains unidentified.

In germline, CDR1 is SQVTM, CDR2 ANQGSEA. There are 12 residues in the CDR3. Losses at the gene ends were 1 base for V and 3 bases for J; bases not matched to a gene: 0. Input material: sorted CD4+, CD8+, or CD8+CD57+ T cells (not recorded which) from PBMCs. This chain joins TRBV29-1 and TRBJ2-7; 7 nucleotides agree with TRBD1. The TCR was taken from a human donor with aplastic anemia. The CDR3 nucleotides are TGCAGCGTTGAAGGACAGGGCTACGAGCAGTACTTC. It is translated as CSVEGQGYEQYF.